One and the same sample provided the 25 T cell receptor beta chains below, sequenced in a study of cytomegalovirus exposure and HLA in healthy donors. Primers: 60 Vbeta forward and 13 Jbeta reverse. Sequencing was performed with immunoSEQ multiplex PCR; in TCRdb, only in-frame clones are kept and a portion is missing. The sample carries 99,000 or so clones, roughly 15% recorded once. The sequenced sample was PBMCs. The receptor source for this set is a female donor in good health and CMV-seronegative.

This clone was picked up a small number of times. The chain recombines TRBV30 with TRBJ2-6; D ambiguous. CDR3 length equals 15 residues. Trimming shortened V by 0 bases and J by 10 bases, and 16 bases separated the two germline ends. The V gene's germline CDR1 is GTSNPN and CDR2 SVGIG (reference sequence). CDR3 in amino acids: CAWSVTSGPPNVLTF. CDR3 nucleotide sequence: TGTGCCTGGAGTGTAACGTCAGGCCCACCGAACGTCCTGACTTTC.

This chain connects TRBV2 to TRBJ2-7, with D possibly being TRBD1 (6 bases). V lost 4 bases and J 4 bases, leaving 20 bases between the germline ends. Germline assignment: CDR1 SNHLY and CDR2 FYNNEI. The CDR3 extends over 16 amino acids. CDR3 DNA sequence: TGTGCCAGCAGTGGGGCAGGGGACCCCGACCGATACGAGCAGTACTTC. Its translation is CASSGAGDPDRYEQYF.

A few counts support this clone. The CDR3: CASSPDRPHENTEAFF. In DNA, the CDR3 is TGCGCCAGCAGCCCGGACAGACCCCATGAGAACACTGAAGCTTTCTTT. The genes are TRBV4-1 and TRBJ1-1, with D perhaps TRBD1 (6 bases). In germline, CDR1 is MGHRA, CDR2 YSYEKL. Trimming removed 4 bases at V and 1 base at J, with 16 bases between. CDR3 length: 16 amino acids.

In its sample, this clone was seen a few times. The chain joins TRBV5-1 to TRBJ2-5, with TRBD2 matching over 12 bases. The V gene's germline CDR1 is SGHRS and CDR2 YFSETQ. The CDR3 has 16 residues. Germline trimming cut 4 bases from V and 11 bases from J; bases unmatched to any gene: 15. The CDR3 DNA sequence: TGCGCCAGCAGCCCCCGACTAGCGGGAGTGGCTGGGGAGCAGTACTTC. Protein: CASSPRLAGVAGEQYF. The complete variable domain, with remaining parts taken from reference TRBV5-1 and TRBJ2-5, reads KAGVTQTPRYLIKTRGQQVTLSCSPISGHRSVSWYQQTPGQGLQFLFEYFSETQRNKGNFPGRFSGRQFSNSRSEMNVSTLELGDSALYLCASSPRLAGVAGEQYFGPGTRLLVL.

This clone has a handful of counts. Written as DNA, the CDR3 is TGTGCCAGCAGTGTTGGCCATGAGCAGTTCTTC. It specifies CASSVGHEQFF. The rearrangement uses TRBV25-1 and TRBJ2-1; D is undetermined. The germline CDR1 and CDR2 sequences are MGHDK and SYGVNS. Trimming removed 4 bases from V and 8 bases from J, with 6 bases in between. The CDR3 sequence is 11 residues long.

This clone came up a few times. The gene calls are TRBV5-6 and TRBJ1-5; D is possibly TRBD1 (5 bases). The V gene's germline CDR1 is SGHDT and CDR2 YYEEEE. Between the trimmed V and J ends, which lost 4 bases and 2 bases, there was a span of 16 bases. CDR3 size: 16 residues. The CDR3 DNA is TGTGCCAGCAGCACCACTGGGGAGGGGCGCAATCAGCCCCAGCATTTT. Translation: CASSTTGEGRNQPQHF. Drawing the rest from reference TRBV5-6 and TRBJ1-5, the complete variable domain is DAGVTQSPTHLIKTRGQQVTLRCSPKSGHDTVSWYQQALGQGPQFIFQYYEEEERQRGNFPDRFSGHQFPNYSSELNVNALLLGDSALYLCASSTTGEGRNQPQHFGDGTRLSIL.

This clone was seen a handful of times. The chain combines TRBV7-9 with TRBJ2-3; the match to TRBD2 covers 12 bases. The CDR3 has 16 residues. The ends lost 5 bases at V and 2 bases at J; junction bases unmatched: 5. CDR1 and CDR2 from the germline V gene are SEHNR and FQNEAQ (reference sequence). In DNA form, the CDR3 reads TGTGCCAGCAGCCCAGGACTAGCGGGATTCACAGATACGCAGTATTTT. Encoded protein: CASSPGLAGFTDTQYF.

This clone was detected only a few times. CDR3 amino acids: CASKPPGGYRTDTQYF. The CDR3 coding sequence is TGTGCCAGCAAACCCCCCGGGGGTTATAGGACAGATACGCAGTATTTT. V and J are TRBV27 and TRBJ2-3; D may be TRBD2 (6 bases). The CDR3 has 16 residues. V shed 7 bases and J shed 3 bases, with 20 bases lying between them. The germline V gene has CDR1 MNHEY and CDR2 SMNVEV (reference sequence).

There are a few counts of this clone. V and J are TRBV7-9 and TRBJ2-1; 7 bases align to TRBD1. This CDR3 spans 16 amino acids. The germline V gene has CDR1 SEHNR and CDR2 FQNEAQ (reference sequence). V shed 0 bases and J 2 bases; nucleotides not matched to a gene: 4. CDR3 nucleotides: TGTGCCAGCAGCTTAGCACAGGGGACCACCTACAATGAGCAGTTCTTC. It specifies CASSLAQGTTYNEQFF.

This sequence joins TRBV7-8 and TRBJ2-3; D is unresolved. The CDR3 has 14 amino acids. CDR1 is SGHVS and CDR2 is FQNEAQ in the germline V gene. The V end lost 3 bases, the J end lost 5 bases, and 12 bases lay between the germline ends. CDR3 loop: CASSFNSGRDTQYF. In DNA form, the CDR3 reads TGTGCCAGCAGCTTTAATAGTGGGCGAGATACGCAGTATTTT.

Here the CDR3 reads CAISSDRANEKLFF. CDR3 bases: TGTGCCATCAGTTCGGACAGGGCGAATGAAAAACTGTTTTTT. The chain carries TRBV10-3 and TRBJ1-4, with 8 bases identical to TRBD1. The CDR3 totals 14 residues. Trimming took 5 bases from V and 5 from J; bases not matched to a gene: 4. Germline assignment: CDR1 ENHRY and CDR2 SYGVKD.

The gene calls are TRBV4-3 and TRBJ2-1; perhaps TRBD2 as D (6 bases). In germline, CDR1 is LGHNA, CDR2 YSLEER. The length of the CDR3 is 15 residues. Between the trimmed V and J ends, which lost 0 bases and 7 bases, there was a span of 13 bases. The CDR3 loop is CASSQDRGVGNEQFF. CDR3 bases: TGCGCCAGCAGCCAAGACCGCGGGGTCGGAAATGAGCAGTTCTTC.

This clone turned up a few times. The chain links TRBV4-3 to TRBJ2-7, with TRBD2 identical over 11 bases. The V and J ends lost 0 bases and 2 bases, in that order; junction bases with no gene match: 3. CDR3 size: 16 residues. Germline assignment: CDR1 LGHNA and CDR2 YSLEER. For the CDR3, the DNA is TGCGCCAGCAGCCAAGAGGTTAGCGGGGGGGCCTACGAGCAGTACTTC. As protein: CASSQEVSGGAYEQYF.

Only a few counts were recorded for this clone. The rearrangement links TRBV5-1 to TRBJ2-1, with D tentatively TRBD2 (6 bases). Trimming took off 0 bases at V and 7 bases at J, with 14 bases between the two ends. This CDR3 has 15 residues. Germline CDR1 is SGHRS and CDR2 is YFSETQ. The CDR3 reads CASSLASVRGNEQFF. DNA of the CDR3: TGCGCCAGCAGCTTGGCTAGCGTTCGCGGAAATGAGCAGTTCTTC.

There are a few counts of this clone. This rearrangement joins TRBV2 to TRBJ2-3, with 9 bases fitting TRBD1. The CDR3 contains 15 residues. Per germline, CDR1 SNHLY and CDR2 FYNNEI. Trimming took 2 bases from V and 4 from J; bases not matched to a gene: 4. CDR3 sequence reads: CASSEPGQGADTQYF. CDR3 coding DNA: TGTGCCAGCAGTGAACCGGGACAGGGCGCAGATACGCAGTATTTT.

The V gene is TRBV7-8, the J gene TRBJ2-4; D perhaps matches TRBD1 (5 bases). CDR3 size: 13 residues. Trimming removed 5 bases from V and 1 base from J, with 6 bases in between. CDR1 SGHVS and CDR2 FQNEAQ come from the germline V gene. The CDR3 protein is CASSQGAKNIQYF. CDR3 DNA sequence: TGTGCCAGCAGCCAGGGTGCCAAAAACATTCAGTACTTC.

This clone was picked up a small number of times. The chain carries TRBV5-4 and TRBJ1-2, with 7 positions matching TRBD1. This CDR3 has 15 amino acids. V shed 3 bases and J 4 bases; nucleotides not matched to a gene: 9. Germline CDR1 and CDR2: SGHNT and YYREEE (reference sequence). The CDR3 DNA reads as TGTGCCAGCAGCTGGGGGACAGAAGACCTCTATGGCTACACCTTC. Translating it yields CASSWGTEDLYGYTF.

This clone was seen only a few times. The J gene is TRBJ2-7, the V gene TRBV4-1; 10 nucleotides match TRBD1. In germline, CDR1 is MGHRA, CDR2 YSYEKL. V gave up 5 bases and J gave up 1 base; unmatched junction bases: 5. This CDR3 is 15 amino acids long. In nucleotides, the CDR3 is TGCGCCAGCAGCAACTGGGACAGGGGATCCTACGAGCAGTACTTC. Its protein product is CASSNWDRGSYEQYF.

The V gene is TRBV4-3, the J gene TRBJ1-6; no definite D call. V lost 5 bases and J lost 7, with 12 bases in between. In germline, CDR1 is LGHNA, CDR2 YSLEER. The CDR3 length is 14 residues. The CDR3 reads CASSSEGTNSPLHF. DNA for the CDR3: TGCGCCAGCAGCTCAGAGGGAACCAATTCACCCCTCCACTTT.

The genes are TRBV4-3 and TRBJ2-1; D remains unclear. Per the germline V gene, CDR1 is LGHNA and CDR2 is YSLEER. V lost 0 bases and J 0 bases, leaving 6 bases between the germline ends. The CDR3 totals 15 residues. The CDR3 DNA reads TGCGCCAGCAGCCAAGACGGGTACTCCTACAATGAGCAGTTCTTC. It specifies CASSQDGYSYNEQFF.

This clone was found a few times. This sequence joins TRBV15 and TRBJ2-7; maybe TRBD1 (6 bases). The V gene lost 0 bases and the J gene lost 2 bases, with 14 bases spanning the gap. Looked up from germline, CDR1 is LNHNV and CDR2 is YYDKDF (reference sequence). CDR3 size: 16 residues. CDR3 in DNA: TGTGCCACCAGCAGAGAACAGGGTATGGCTACCTACGAGCAGTACTTC. This encodes CATSREQGMATYEQYF.

The genes are TRBV19 and TRBJ2-3, with 10 bases identical to TRBD1. V lost 3 bases to trimming and J lost 1 base; unmatched junction nucleotides: 4. CDR1 is LNHDA, CDR2 SQIVND, per germline (reference sequence). The CDR3 extends over 16 amino acids. The CDR3: CASSILGTGGTDTQYF. CDR3 DNA: TGTGCCAGTAGTATCTTAGGGACAGGGGGCACAGATACGCAGTATTTT.

V is TRBV7-9 and J is TRBJ2-3; 7 bases are shared with TRBD2. V lost 4 bases, J lost 2 bases, and 6 bases stayed unmatched. The CDR3 covers 15 residues. Per the germline V gene, CDR1 is SEHNR and CDR2 is FQNEAQ (reference sequence). The CDR3 DNA reads TGTGCCAGCAGCTCGACTAGCCTCCACACAGATACGCAGTATTTT. Its translation is CASSSTSLHTDTQYF.

The CDR3 DNA reads TGCGCCAGCAGCCTTCCTGTGGGCAGACAAATCAATCCAGGAGGACTGTTTTTT. It translates to CASSLPVGRQINPGGLFF. The chain has TRBV4-1 and TRBJ1-4; D ambiguous. This CDR3 spans 18 amino acids. Germline-derived CDR1 and CDR2 are MGHRA and YSYEKL. V lost 4 bases and J 13 bases, leaving 31 bases between the germline ends.

The rearrangement links TRBV7-8 to TRBJ2-3, with a weak D call TRBD2 (6 bases). The germline CDR1 and CDR2 sequences are SGHVS and FQNEAQ. Trimming shortened V by 2 bases and J by 2 bases, and 8 bases separated the two germline ends. The CDR3 has 14 amino acids. CDR3 DNA: TGTGCCAGCAGCTTAAGGCGGGACACAGATACGCAGTATTTT. Translation gives CASSLRRDTDTQYF.